The clone carrying this T cell receptor (beta chain) appeared a few times. Its specificity is unknown. The 5'RACE method, run with constant-segment primers, produced TCR alpha and TCR beta cDNA libraries (carrying sample barcodes and UMIs). TCRdb itself ran the 5' RACE reads through MiXCR, one entry per CDR3 protein. Among hundreds of thousands of distinct CDR3 sequences listed, roughly 26% were seen once. The data belong to a study of T-cell memory formation after mild COVID-19. Findings and limits, study-wide: CD4/CD8 balance held among clones contracting day 15 to 85, and later expanders leaned CD4+. The pre-infection memory compartment contained some responding clones, suggesting cross-reactive memory joined.

V lost 5 bases and J lost 6; bases outside the gene matches: 7. The CDR3 runs 16 residues. The sequenced sample was PBMCs or a T cell subset sorted from them (not recorded which). The chain combines TRBV12-3 or TRBV12-4 with TRBJ2-5; 15 bases are shared with TRBD2. The TCR originated in an adult woman who had mild COVID-19 (a few samples of this study predate the infection). Cell type and time point are not known. The CDR3 DNA follows: TGTGCCAGCAGTAAGGGACTAGCGGGAGGTGGGAAGACCCAGTACTTC. Its translation is CASSKGLAGGGKTQYF.